The 18 T cell receptor beta chains given below trace back to one sample, sequenced in a study of T cell changes during pregnancy in multiple sclerosis. Generated by immunoSEQ multiplex PCR, the TCRdb table keeps only in-frame clones and is missing some. The repertoire consists of approximately 40,000 clones, with around nine tenths occurring once and the leading ten covering about 0.4%. This sample comprised CD4+ T cells from peripheral blood mononuclear cells, obtained in the third trimester of pregnancy. Receptors were obtained from a female donor in good health, enrolled as a control in a pregnancy study.

The chain has TRBV7-2 and TRBJ1-2, with D uncertain. This CDR3 comprises 14 residues. Trimming cost V 5 bases and J 1 base, with 11 bases left between them. The germline gives CDR1 SGHTA, CDR2 FQGNSA. CDR3 sequence (DNA): TGTGCCAGCAGCCGGCCCGGGAGTAACTATGGCTACACCTTC. This translates into CASSRPGSNYGYTF.

This chain joins TRBV2 and TRBJ2-1; 8 bases agree with TRBD1. The germline CDR1 and CDR2 sequences are SNHLY and FYNNEI. V shed 4 bases and J 6 bases; nucleotides not matched to a gene: 11. The CDR3 has 16 residues. CDR3 residues: CASSGTGFVGGNEQFF. The CDR3 DNA reads TGTGCCAGCAGTGGGACAGGGTTTGTTGGGGGCAATGAGCAGTTCTTC.

This clone was counted a single time. The rearrangement joins TRBV6-4 to TRBJ2-1, with D perhaps matching TRBD2 (6 bases). The CDR3 runs 15 residues. Germline CDR1 reads MRHNA; CDR2 reads SNTAGT. V lost 2 bases, J lost 5 bases, and 13 bases lay in between. In DNA, the CDR3 is TGTGCCAGCAGTGACGCTAGCGAAGGGCACAATGAGCAGTTCTTC. It is translated as CASSDASEGHNEQFF.

In this sample, this clone turned up a few times. The chain is built from TRBV5-5 and TRBJ1-1; 9 nucleotides align to TRBD1. V shed 3 bases and J 7 bases; nucleotides not matched to a gene: 7. The CDR3 totals 14 residues. Per the germline V gene, CDR1 is SGHKS and CDR2 is YYEKEE (reference sequence). DNA for the CDR3: TGTGCCAGCAGCTCCCGGGACAGGGAATTTGAAGCTTTCTTT. Translated, it gives CASSSRDREFEAFF. Filled out from reference TRBV5-5 and TRBJ1-1, the complete variable domain reads DAGVTQSPTHLIKTRGQQVTLRCSPISGHKSVSWYQQVLGQGPQFIFQYYEKEERGRGNFPDRFSARQFPNYSSELNVNALLLGDSALYLCASSSRDREFEAFFGQGTRLTVV.

The V and J genes are TRBV7-9 and TRBJ2-7; 9 bases are a match to TRBD1. Losses at the gene ends were 5 bases for V and 5 bases for J; bases not matched to a gene: 13. Per germline, CDR1 SEHNR and CDR2 FQNEAQ (reference sequence). The CDR3 is 16 amino acids. The CDR3 region has the DNA TGTGCCAGCAGCGGAGTGGACAGGGGAAACGGAGACGAGCAGTACTTC. Amino acid sequence: CASSGVDRGNGDEQYF.

The chain combines TRBV18 with TRBJ1-3, with D hard to call. V shed 6 bases and J shed 0 bases, with 12 bases lying between them. The CDR3 runs 15 residues. Germline CDR1 KGHSH, CDR2 LQKENI. In DNA, the CDR3 is TGTGCCAGCTCGTGGACTCCGGGCTCTGGAAACACCATATATTTT. Its protein product is CASSWTPGSGNTIYF.

This chain connects TRBV5-6 to TRBJ2-3; perhaps TRBD2 as D (6 bases). This CDR3 has 15 amino acids. Looked up from germline, CDR1 is SGHDT and CDR2 is YYEEEE. V gave up 4 bases and J gave up 3 bases, with 15 bases separating them. This CDR3 reads CASSPTTRGTDTQYF. CDR3 bases: TGTGCCAGCAGCCCAACGACTCGGGGGACAGATACGCAGTATTTT. Full variable domain (rest looked up from reference TRBV5-6 and TRBJ2-3): DAGVTQSPTHLIKTRGQQVTLRCSPKSGHDTVSWYQQALGQGPQFIFQYYEEEERQRGNFPDRFSGHQFPNYSSELNVNALLLGDSALYLCASSPTTRGTDTQYFGPGTRLTVL.

Written as DNA, the CDR3 is TGTGCCAGCCCACAGCAAGCGGGAGGGGACCAAGAGACCCAGTACTTC. It translates to CASPQQAGGDQETQYF. The chain joins TRBV2 to TRBJ2-5, with 10 bases lining up with TRBD2. V was clipped by 8 bases and J by 0 bases; unmatched bases: 9. CDR3 length: 16 amino acids. Looked up from germline, CDR1 is SNHLY and CDR2 is FYNNEI.

This chain links TRBV29-1 with TRBJ2-1; 8 bases map to TRBD1. Germline lookup yields CDR1 SQVTM and CDR2 ANQGSEA. The length of the CDR3 is 13 residues. Trimming took 2 bases from V and 7 from J; bases not matched to a gene: 4. CDR3 sequence reads: CSVELDRANEQFF. DNA for the CDR3: TGCAGCGTTGAACTGGACAGGGCTAATGAGCAGTTCTTC.

J is TRBJ1-6 and V is TRBV19; TRBD1 aligns across 7 bases. CDR3 length: 14 amino acids. The germline V gene encodes CDR1 LNHDA and CDR2 SQIVND (reference sequence). Losses at the gene ends were 5 bases for V and 10 bases for J; bases not matched to a gene: 8. In DNA form, the CDR3 reads TGTGCCAGTAGTTTCCGGACAGGAGGATCACCCCTCCACTTT. Translated: CASSFRTGGSPLHF.

This chain joins TRBV25-1 and TRBJ1-2; TRBD1 matches at 10 bases. CDR1 and CDR2 (germline): MGHDK, SYGVNS. CDR3 size: 13 residues. Trimming took 6 bases from V and 6 from J; bases not matched to a gene: 4. DNA of the CDR3: TGTGCCAGCAGCACGGGACAGGGGCATGGCTACACCTTC. It codes for CASSTGQGHGYTF.

The chain recombines TRBV15 with TRBJ2-7, with 10 bases fitting TRBD2. Unmatched junction bases numbered 4, after V lost 0 bases and J lost 2 bases. Germline CDR1 LNHNV, CDR2 YYDKDF (reference sequence). This CDR3 contains 16 residues. In DNA, the CDR3 is TGTGCCACCAGCAGAGATACTAGCGGGATACCCTACGAGCAGTACTTC. It translates to CATSRDTSGIPYEQYF.

The chain employs TRBV7-9 and TRBJ1-6, with unresolved D. Trimming removed 1 base from V and 9 bases from J, with 13 bases in between. Germline CDR1 SEHNR, CDR2 FQNEAQ (reference sequence). The CDR3 runs 15 residues. CDR3 sequence: CASSLGRGQTSPLHF. Here the CDR3 DNA reads TGTGCCAGCAGCTTAGGACGGGGTCAGACTTCACCCCTCCACTTT.

This sequence joins TRBV7-2 and TRBJ2-3, with TRBD2 as a possible D gene (6 bases). The CDR3 extends over 17 amino acids. V was pared by 5 bases and J by 0 bases, with 18 bases between. CDR1 is SGHTA and CDR2 is FQGNSA in the germline V gene. The DNA for the CDR3 is TGTGCCAGCAGCACAAGTGGGACTTCTGCTAGCACAGATACGCAGTATTTT. Its protein is CASSTSGTSASTDTQYF.

The chain's CDR3 is CASSHTDTQYF. The CDR3 DNA reads TGTGCCAGCAGTCACACAGATACGCAGTATTTT. This chain connects TRBV14 to TRBJ2-3; D uncertain. Trimming took off 6 bases at V and 2 bases at J, with 3 bases between the two ends. The CDR3 is made up of 11 amino acids. Germline loops: CDR1 SGHDN, CDR2 FVKESK.

J is TRBJ2-3 and V is TRBV2, with 10 nucleotides matching TRBD2. This CDR3 is 15 amino acids long. The V gene end was trimmed by 6 bases and the J gene end by 5 bases; junction bases not matched to a gene: 8. The germline gives CDR1 SNHLY, CDR2 FYNNEI. In DNA form, the CDR3 reads TGTGCCAGCAGGGCCCTAGCGGGAGCGGGAGATACGCAGTATTTT. This translates into CASRALAGAGDTQYF.

The chain couples TRBV19 to TRBJ2-3; D possibly corresponds to TRBD2 (5 bases). This CDR3 has 15 residues. The V and J ends lost 1 base and 0 bases respectively, with 8 bases between them. CDR1 is LNHDA, CDR2 SQIVND, per germline (reference sequence). The CDR3 loop reads CASSIAAGSTDTQYF. The CDR3, as DNA: TGTGCCAGTAGTATAGCCGCGGGTAGCACAGATACGCAGTATTTT.

This sequence joins TRBV15 and TRBJ2-2, with 11 bases aligning to TRBD1. Germline lookup yields CDR1 LNHNV and CDR2 YYDKDF (reference sequence). The CDR3 extends over 23 amino acids. J lost 0 bases, V lost 6 bases, and 24 bases had no gene match. CDR3 DNA sequence: TGTGCCACCAGGGGTGAAACTAGTACTGGGACAGGGGGTGTTTTCGCGAACACCGGGGAGCTGTTTTTT. This codes for CATRGETSTGTGGVFANTGELFF.